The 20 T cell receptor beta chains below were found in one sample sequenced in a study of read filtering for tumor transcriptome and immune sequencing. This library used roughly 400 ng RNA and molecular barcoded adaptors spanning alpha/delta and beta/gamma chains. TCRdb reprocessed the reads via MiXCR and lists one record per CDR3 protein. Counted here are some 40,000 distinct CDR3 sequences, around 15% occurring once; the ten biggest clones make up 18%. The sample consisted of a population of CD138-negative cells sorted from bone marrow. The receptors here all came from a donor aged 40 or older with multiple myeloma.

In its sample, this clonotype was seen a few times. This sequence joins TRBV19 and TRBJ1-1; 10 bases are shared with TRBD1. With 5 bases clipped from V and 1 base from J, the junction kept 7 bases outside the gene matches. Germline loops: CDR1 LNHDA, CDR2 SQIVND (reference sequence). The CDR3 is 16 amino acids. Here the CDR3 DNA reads TGTGCCAGTAGTGCCCGGACAGGGGGAGCGAACACTGAAGCTTTCTTT. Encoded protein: CASSARTGGANTEAFF.

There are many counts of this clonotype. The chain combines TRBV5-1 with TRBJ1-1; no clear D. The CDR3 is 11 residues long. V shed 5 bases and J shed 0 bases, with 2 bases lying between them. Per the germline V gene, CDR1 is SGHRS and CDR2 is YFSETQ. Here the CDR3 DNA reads TGCGCCAGCAGGTTGAACACTGAAGCTTTCTTT. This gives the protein CASRLNTEAFF.

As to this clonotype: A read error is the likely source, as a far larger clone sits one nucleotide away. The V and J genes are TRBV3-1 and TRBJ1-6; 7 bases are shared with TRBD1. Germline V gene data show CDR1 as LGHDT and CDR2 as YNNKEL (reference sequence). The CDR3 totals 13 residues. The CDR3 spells CASSQDGTEDASF. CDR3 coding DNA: TGTGCCAGCAGCCAAGACGGGACAGAGGACGCTTCCTTT.

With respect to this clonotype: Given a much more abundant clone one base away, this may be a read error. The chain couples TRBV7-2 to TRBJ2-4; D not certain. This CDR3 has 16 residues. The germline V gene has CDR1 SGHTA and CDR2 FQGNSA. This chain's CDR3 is CASSGGRSIAKNTQYF. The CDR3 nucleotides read TGTGCCAGCAGCGGTGGAAGATCCATAGCCAAAAACACTCAGTACTTC.

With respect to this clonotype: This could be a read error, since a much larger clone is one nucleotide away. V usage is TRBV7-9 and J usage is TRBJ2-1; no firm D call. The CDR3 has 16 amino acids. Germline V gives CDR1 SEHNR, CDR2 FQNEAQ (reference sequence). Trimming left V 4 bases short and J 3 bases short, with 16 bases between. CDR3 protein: CASSSIGPNNYNEQFF. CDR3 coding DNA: TGTGCCAGCAGCTCTATAGGGCCGAATAACTACAATGAGCAGTTCTTC. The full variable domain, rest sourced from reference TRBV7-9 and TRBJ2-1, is DTGVSQNPRHKITKRGQNVTFRCDPISEHNRLYWYRQTLGQGPEFLTYFQNEAQLEKSRLLSDRFSAERPKGSFSTLEIQRTEQGDSAMYLCASSSIGPNNYNEQFFGPGTRLTVL.

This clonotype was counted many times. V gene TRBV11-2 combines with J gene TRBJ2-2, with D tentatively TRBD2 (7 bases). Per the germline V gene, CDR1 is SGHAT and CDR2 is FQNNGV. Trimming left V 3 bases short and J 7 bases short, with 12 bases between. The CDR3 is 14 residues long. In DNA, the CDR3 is TGTGCCAGCAGCTTCGGGGGGCTGATCGGGGAGCTGTTTTTT. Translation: CASSFGGLIGELFF.

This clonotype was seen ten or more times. This CDR3 reads CASSSTGEGTAFF. In DNA form, the CDR3 reads TGCGCCAGCAGTTCTACGGGGGAGGGAACAGCTTTCTTT. This chain uses TRBV5-1 with TRBJ1-1, with a weak D call TRBD1 (5 bases). This CDR3 is built from 13 residues. The ends were cut back, 5 bases at V and 10 bases at J, with 18 bases in the middle. CDR1 and CDR2 from the germline V gene are SGHRS and YFSETQ.

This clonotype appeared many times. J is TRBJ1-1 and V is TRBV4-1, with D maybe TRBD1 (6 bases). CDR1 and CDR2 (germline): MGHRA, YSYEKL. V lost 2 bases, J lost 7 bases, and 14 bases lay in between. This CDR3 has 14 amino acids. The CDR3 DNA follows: TGCGCCAGCAGCCAACCATGGAACAGGGATGAAGCTTTCTTT. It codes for CASSQPWNRDEAFF.

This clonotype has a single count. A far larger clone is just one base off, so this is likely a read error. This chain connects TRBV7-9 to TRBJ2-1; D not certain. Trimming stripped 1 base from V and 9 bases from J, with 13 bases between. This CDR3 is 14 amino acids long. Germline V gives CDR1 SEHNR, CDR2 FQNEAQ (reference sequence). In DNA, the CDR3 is TGTGCCAGCAGCTTAGAATACTTCTTTGGTGAGCAGTTCTTC. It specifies CASSLEYFFGEQFF. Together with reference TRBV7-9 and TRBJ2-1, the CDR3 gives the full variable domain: DTGVSQNPRHKITKRGQNVTFRCDPISEHNRLYWYRQTLGQGPEFLTYFQNEAQLEKSRLLSDRFSAERPKGSFSTLEIQRTEQGDSAMYLCASSLEYFFGEQFFGPGTRLTVL.

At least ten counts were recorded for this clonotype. DNA of the CDR3: TGTGCCAGCAGCTTAAGGGTTTCTGGGGCCAACGTCCTGACTTTC. Translating gives CASSLRVSGANVLTF. The rearrangement links TRBV7-8 to TRBJ2-6; no reliable D call. From germline, CDR1 is SGHVS and CDR2 FQNEAQ. The V gene lost 2 bases and the J gene lost 1 base, with 6 bases spanning the gap. The CDR3 length is 15 residues. Together with reference TRBV7-8 and TRBJ2-6, the CDR3 gives the full variable domain: GAGVSQSPRYKVAKRGQDVALRCDPISGHVSLFWYQQALGQGPEFLTYFQNEAQLDKSGLPSDRFFAERPEGSVSTLKIQRTQQEDSAVYLCASSLRVSGANVLTFGAGSRLTVL.

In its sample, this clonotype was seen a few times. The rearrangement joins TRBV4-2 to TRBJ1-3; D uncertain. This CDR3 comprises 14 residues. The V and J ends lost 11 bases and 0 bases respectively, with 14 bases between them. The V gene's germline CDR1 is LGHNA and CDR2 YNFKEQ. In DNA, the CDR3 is TGTGCCGGCAAACCGGTGGGCTCTGGAAACACCATATATTTT. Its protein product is CAGKPVGSGNTIYF.

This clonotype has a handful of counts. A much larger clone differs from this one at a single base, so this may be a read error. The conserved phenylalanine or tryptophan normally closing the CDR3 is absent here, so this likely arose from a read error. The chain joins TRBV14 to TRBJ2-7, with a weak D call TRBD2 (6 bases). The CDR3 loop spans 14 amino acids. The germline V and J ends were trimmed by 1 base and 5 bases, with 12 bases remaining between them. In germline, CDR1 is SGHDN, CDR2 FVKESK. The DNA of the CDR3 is TGTGCCAGCAGCCAAGGGGTCGCGGGGAACGAGCAGTACTCC. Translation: CASSQGVAGNEQYS.

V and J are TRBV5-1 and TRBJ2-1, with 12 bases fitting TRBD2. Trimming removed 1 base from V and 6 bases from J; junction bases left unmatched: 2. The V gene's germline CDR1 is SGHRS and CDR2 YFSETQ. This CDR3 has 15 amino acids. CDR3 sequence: CASSLPSGGVNEQFF. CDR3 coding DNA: TGCGCCAGCAGCTTGCCTAGCGGGGGGGTCAATGAGCAGTTCTTC.

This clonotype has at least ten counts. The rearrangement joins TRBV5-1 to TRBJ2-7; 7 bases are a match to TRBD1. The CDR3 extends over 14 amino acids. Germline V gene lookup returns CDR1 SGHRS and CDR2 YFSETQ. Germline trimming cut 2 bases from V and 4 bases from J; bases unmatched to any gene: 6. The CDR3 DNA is TGCGCCAGCAGCTTCACAGCACAGGGGTACGAGCAGTACTTC. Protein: CASSFTAQGYEQYF.

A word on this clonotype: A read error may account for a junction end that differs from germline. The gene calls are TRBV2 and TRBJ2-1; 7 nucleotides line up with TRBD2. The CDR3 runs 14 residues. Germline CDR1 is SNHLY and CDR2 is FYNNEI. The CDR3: CASGGEWSSNEQFF. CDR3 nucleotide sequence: TGTGCCAGCGGGGGGGAGTGGTCCTCCAATGAGCAGTTCTTC.

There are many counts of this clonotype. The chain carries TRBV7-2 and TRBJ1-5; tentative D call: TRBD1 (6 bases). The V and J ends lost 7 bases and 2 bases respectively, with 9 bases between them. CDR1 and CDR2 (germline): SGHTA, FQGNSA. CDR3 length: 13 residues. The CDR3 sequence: CASTRQGNQPQHF. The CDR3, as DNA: TGTGCCAGCACCAGACAGGGCAATCAGCCCCAGCATTTT.

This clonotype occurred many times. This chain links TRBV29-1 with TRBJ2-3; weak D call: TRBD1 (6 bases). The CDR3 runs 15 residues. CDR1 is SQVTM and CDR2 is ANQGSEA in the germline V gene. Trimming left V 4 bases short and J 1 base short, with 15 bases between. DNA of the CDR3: TGCAGCGTTGTAGTTCATGGGGGCCGCACAGATACGCAGTATTTT. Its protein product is CSVVVHGGRTDTQYF.

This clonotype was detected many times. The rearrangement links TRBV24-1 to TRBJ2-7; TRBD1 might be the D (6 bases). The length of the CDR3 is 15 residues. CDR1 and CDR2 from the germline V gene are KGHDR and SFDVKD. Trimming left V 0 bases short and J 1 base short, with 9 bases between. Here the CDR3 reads CATSDLRQGSYEQYF. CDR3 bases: TGTGCCACCAGTGATTTGCGTCAGGGGTCCTACGAGCAGTACTTC.

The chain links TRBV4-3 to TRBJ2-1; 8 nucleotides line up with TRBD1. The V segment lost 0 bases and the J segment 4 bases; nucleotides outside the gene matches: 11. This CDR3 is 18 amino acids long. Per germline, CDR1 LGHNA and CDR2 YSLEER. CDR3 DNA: TGCGCCAGCAGCCAAGATCGGGTGACAGGGGCTAATTACAATGAGCAGTTCTTC. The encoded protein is CASSQDRVTGANYNEQFF.

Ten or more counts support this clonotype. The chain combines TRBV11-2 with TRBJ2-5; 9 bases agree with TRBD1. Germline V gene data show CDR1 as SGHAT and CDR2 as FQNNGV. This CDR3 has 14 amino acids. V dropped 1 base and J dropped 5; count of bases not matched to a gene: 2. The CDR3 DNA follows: TGTGCCAGCAGCTTAGTACAGGGGGCGGAGACCCAGTACTTC. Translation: CASSLVQGAETQYF.